This T cell receptor (beta chain) was captured by sequencing in a study of T cells in Graves' hyperthyroidism and ophthalmopathy. Amplification of TCR beta CDR3 regions was performed using RNA transcripts as template. The HTBI primer set served for first-round RT-PCR of the TCR CDR3. One entry per CDR3 protein results from TCRdb running MiXCR on the multiplex PCR reads. This sample carries about 250,000 distinct CDR3 sequences, roughly 22% of them seen once, and the ten largest clones take 30% to 40%. Trimming cost V 2 bases and J 3 bases, with 17 bases left between them. From germline, CDR1 is MNHEY and CDR2 SVGAGI. This CDR3 region has 17 residues.

The TCR sequence derives from a middle-aged woman with Graves' ophthalmopathy. Input material: blood. The chain carries TRBV6-5 and TRBJ1-3; D is possibly TRBD1 (6 bases). The DNA for the CDR3 is TGTGCCAGCAGTTACAGCGGACAGCCCCAGGGTGGAAACACCATATATTTT. As protein: CASSYSGQPQGGNTIYF.